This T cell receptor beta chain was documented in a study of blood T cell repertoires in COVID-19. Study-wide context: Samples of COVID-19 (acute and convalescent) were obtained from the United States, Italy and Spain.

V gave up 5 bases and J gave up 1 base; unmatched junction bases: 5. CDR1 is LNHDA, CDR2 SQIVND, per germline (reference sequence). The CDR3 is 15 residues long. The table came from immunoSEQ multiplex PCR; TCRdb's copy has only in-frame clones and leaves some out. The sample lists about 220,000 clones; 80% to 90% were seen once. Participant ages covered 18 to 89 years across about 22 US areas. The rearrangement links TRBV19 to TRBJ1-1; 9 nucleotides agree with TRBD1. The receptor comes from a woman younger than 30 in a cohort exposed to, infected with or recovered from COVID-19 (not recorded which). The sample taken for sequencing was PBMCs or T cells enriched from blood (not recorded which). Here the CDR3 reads CASSARDRANTEAFF. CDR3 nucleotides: TGTGCCAGTAGTGCAAGGGACAGGGCGAACACTGAAGCTTTCTTT.